The sequence of this T cell receptor beta chain was determined in a study of shared clonotypes between healthy human individuals. The wider study: Three CD4 naive, three CD4 memory, two CD8 naive and one CD8 memory plate were used per donor. Study-wide results and caveats: What limited the represented genetic and exposure-history diversity was the small number of donors.

In germline, CDR1 is LNHNV, CDR2 YYDKDF (reference sequence). V was pared by 0 bases and J by 5 bases, with 8 bases between. The CDR3 runs to 13 residues. Splitting of CD4+ cells produced CD45RA+ naive and CD45RA-negative memory subsets. Concerning this clone: What it recognizes is unknown.

Each PCR replicate from the sorted subsets contained about 200 ng DNA, which is some 30,000 T cell genomes. Some clones are missing from TCRdb's copy, which holds only in-frame ones; the method was immunoSEQ multiplex PCR. The sample includes about 1 million clones, 75% of them seen just once. This rearrangement joins TRBV15 to TRBJ2-7; TRBD1 is a possible D gene (5 bases). The sequenced material came from memory CD4+ T cells sorted from blood. Regarding subset: CD45RA-negative fraction. The sequence came from a man aged 18 to 35 in good health. CDR3 sequence (DNA): TGTGCCACCAGCAGAGACCCCAGGGACGAGCAGTACTTC. Amino acid sequence: CATSRDPRDEQYF.